This T cell receptor beta chain was observed in a study of blood T cell repertoires in COVID-19. Study summary: Some COVID-19 samples were acute and others convalescent; all came from the United States, Italy and Spain.

Libraries were prepared by immunoSEQ multiplex PCR; TCRdb keeps only in-frame clonotypes and omits some of them. Of some 140,000 clones in the sample, under 80% are singletons; the top ten hold around 13%. Trimming removed 1 base from V and 3 bases from J; junction bases left unmatched: 6. CDR1 GTSNPN and CDR2 SVGIG come from the germline V gene (reference sequence). There are 15 residues in the CDR3. This clone appeared many times. Sequencing input: peripheral blood. This TCR derives from an elderly man with acute or convalescent COVID-19. This chain joins TRBV30 and TRBJ2-3; 8 bases agree with TRBD2. CDR3 sequence: CAWSGLAGITDTQYF. The CDR3 DNA is TGTGCCTGGAGTGGGCTAGCGGGTATTACAGATACGCAGTATTTT.